A selection of T cell receptor beta chains follows, all from one sample in a study of PD-L1 blockade in urothelial cancer. Clones were read by immunoSEQ multiplex PCR, and TCRdb kept only the in-frame ones, dropping some. The data contain some 35,000 clones, just over 35% of them singletons. The input for sequencing was tumor tissue, taken before atezolizumab (anti-PD-L1) treatment. Receptor source: a man aged 55 to 70 with urothelial cancer. Both conserved end residues are part of each CDR3. Each record gives: D gene, V gene, clone size, J gene, CDR3 DNA, CDR3 protein. The D gene is left open where the match is weak. The size entry is marked missing in some rows and otherwise reads once, few, many or a size class.

d_gene: -
v_gene: TRBV19
abundance: -
j_gene: TRBJ1-2
CDR3nt: TGTGCCAGTAGCAATCCTAACTATGGCTACACCTTC
CDR3aa: CASSNPNYGYTF

d_gene: -
v_gene: TRBV19
abundance: -
j_gene: TRBJ1-2
CDR3nt: TGTGCCAGTAGTTTCCGCGACAGCTTTTATGATGGCTACACCTTC
CDR3aa: CASSFRDSFYDGYTF

d_gene: TRBD1
v_gene: TRBV30
abundance: -
j_gene: TRBJ1-2
CDR3nt: TGTGCCTGGGTTCCGGACAGGGGTTATGGCTACACCTTC
CDR3aa: CAWVPDRGYGYTF

d_gene: -
v_gene: TRBV28
abundance: -
j_gene: TRBJ2-5
CDR3nt: TGTGCCAGCACCTACACGGGGGAGACCCAGTACTTC
CDR3aa: CASTYTGETQYF

d_gene: -
v_gene: TRBV6-8
abundance: -
j_gene: TRBJ2-2
CDR3nt: TGTGCCAGCAGCCTCCAAGGTGGGAACACCGGGGAGCTGTTTTTT
CDR3aa: CASSLQGGNTGELFF

d_gene: -
v_gene: TRBV1
abundance: many
j_gene: TRBJ2-2
CDR3nt: TGCGCCAGCAGCCAAGAGCTAGCGGGAGGGGCCGCGGGCGGGGAGCTGTTTTTT
CDR3aa: CASSQELAGGAAGGELFF

d_gene: -
v_gene: TRBV29-1
abundance: few
j_gene: TRBJ1-2
CDR3nt: TGCAGCGTTGAAGATCATGGAGGAGGGAACTATGGCTACACCTTC
CDR3aa: CSVEDHGGGNYGYTF

d_gene: -
v_gene: TRBV4-1
abundance: few
j_gene: TRBJ2-3
CDR3nt: TGCGCCAGCAGACTTCAACCCGACCGCACAGATACGCAGTATTTT
CDR3aa: CASRLQPDRTDTQYF

d_gene: -
v_gene: TRBV29-1
abundance: -
j_gene: TRBJ1-2
CDR3nt: TGCAGCGTTTCGTCGACCGTGAAGCGTGGCTATGGCTACACCTTC
CDR3aa: CSVSSTVKRGYGYTF

d_gene: TRBD1
v_gene: TRBV5-1
abundance: few
j_gene: TRBJ2-2
CDR3nt: TGCGCCAGCAGCCCCTCTCTAGGCGGGACAGGAGCCCCCGGGGAGCTGTTTTTT
CDR3aa: CASSPSLGGTGAPGELFF

d_gene: -
v_gene: TRBV23-1
abundance: -
j_gene: TRBJ2-2
CDR3nt: TGCGCCAGCAGTCAATCGGCCTTCACCGGGGAGCTGTTTTTT
CDR3aa: CASSQSAFTGELFF

d_gene: -
v_gene: TRBV2
abundance: -
j_gene: TRBJ1-2
CDR3nt: TGTGCCAGCAGTATGGGACGGGACTATGGCTACACCTTC
CDR3aa: CASSMGRDYGYTF

d_gene: -
v_gene: TRBV19
abundance: -
j_gene: TRBJ1-5
CDR3nt: TGTGCCAGTAGTATTAGGGGCAGGGCCAATCAGCCCCAGCATTTT
CDR3aa: CASSIRGRANQPQHF

d_gene: -
v_gene: TRBV28
abundance: -
j_gene: TRBJ1-2
CDR3nt: TGTGCCAGCAGTTCGAGGGGGTTGCTAACTATCTATGGCTACACCTTC
CDR3aa: CASSSRGLLTIYGYTF

d_gene: -
v_gene: TRBV23-1
abundance: -
j_gene: TRBJ2-7
CDR3nt: TGCGCCAGCAGTCAATTCCGGAGTAGGGGCCTTTACGAGCAGTACTTC
CDR3aa: CASSQFRSRGLYEQYF

d_gene: TRBD1
v_gene: TRBV6-8
abundance: few
j_gene: TRBJ1-2
CDR3nt: TGTGCCAGCAGGGGACAGAACTATGGCTACACCTTC
CDR3aa: CASRGQNYGYTF

d_gene: -
v_gene: TRBV28
abundance: -
j_gene: TRBJ2-6
CDR3nt: TGTGCCAGTAAACAGGGAGGCTCTGGGGCCAACGTCCTGACTTTC
CDR3aa: CASKQGGSGANVLTF

d_gene: -
v_gene: TRBV2
abundance: few
j_gene: TRBJ1-1
CDR3nt: TGTGCCAGCCGGTCGGAAATAAACACTGAAGCTTTCTTT
CDR3aa: CASRSEINTEAFF

d_gene: -
v_gene: TRBV18
abundance: once
j_gene: TRBJ1-2
CDR3nt: TGTGCCAGCTCACCACCGGATTCAGGGAGGGACTATGGCTACACCTTC
CDR3aa: CASSPPDSGRDYGYTF

d_gene: -
v_gene: TRBV11-3
abundance: -
j_gene: TRBJ1-6
CDR3nt: TGTGCCAGCAGCTTATCCCCTTCGACCTATAATTCACCCCTCCACTTT
CDR3aa: CASSLSPSTYNSPLHF

d_gene: -
v_gene: TRBV28
abundance: -
j_gene: TRBJ1-4
CDR3nt: TGTGCCAGCAGCTTGACGCGCTATAGGACACAGCTGGGAAAACTGTTTTTT
CDR3aa: CASSLTRYRTQLGKLFF

d_gene: TRBD1
v_gene: TRBV6-8
abundance: few
j_gene: TRBJ2-7
CDR3nt: TGTGCCAGCGTCTGGAAGGGGGCAGGGTACGAGCAGTACTTC
CDR3aa: CASVWKGAGYEQYF

d_gene: -
v_gene: TRBV30
abundance: -
j_gene: TRBJ1-2
CDR3nt: TGTGCCTGGAGTGTAAGGGTCTCCGGGATGGCCGATGGCTACACCTTC
CDR3aa: CAWSVRVSGMADGYTF

d_gene: TRBD2
v_gene: TRBV11-3
abundance: few
j_gene: TRBJ2-2
CDR3nt: TGTGCCAGCAACTCGAGACTAGCGGGAAGAACCGGGGAGCTGTTTTTT
CDR3aa: CASNSRLAGRTGELFF

d_gene: -
v_gene: TRBV4-1
abundance: few
j_gene: TRBJ2-7
CDR3nt: TGCGCCAGCAGCCAAGTCGCGGGCCTCTACGAGCAGTACTTC
CDR3aa: CASSQVAGLYEQYF

d_gene: -
v_gene: TRBV12-5
abundance: few
j_gene: TRBJ2-6
CDR3nt: TGTGCCAGCACCATCCACAGGGCTGGGGCCAACGTCCTGACTTTC
CDR3aa: CASTIHRAGANVLTF